Presented here are 8 T cell receptor beta chains from one specimen sequenced in a study of T cells in localized non-small cell lung cancer. Measured with immunoSEQ multiplex PCR; TCRdb has only the in-frame clones, and not every one. The sample records tens of thousands of clones, 84% being singletons. The material was peripheral blood, obtained before any cancer treatment. These receptors were collected from a man between 35 and 75 years old with stage I lung adenocarcinoma.

This chain links TRBV2 with TRBJ1-1; D not certain. The CDR3 runs to 12 residues. The V gene lost 4 bases and the J gene lost 4 bases, with 7 bases spanning the gap. The germline CDR1 and CDR2 sequences are SNHLY and FYNNEI. CDR3 sequence (DNA): TGTGCCAGCAGTGCGGGGTTCACTGAAGCTTTCTTT. Residues: CASSAGFTEAFF. Based on the CDR3 plus reference TRBV2 and TRBJ1-1, the full variable domain is EPEVTQTPSHQVTQMGQEVILRCVPISNHLYFYWYRQILGQKVEFLVSFYNNEISEKSEIFDDQFSVERPDGSNFTLKIRSTKLEDSAMYFCASSAGFTEAFFGQGTRLTVV.

The rearrangement joins TRBV6-1 to TRBJ2-3, with TRBD2 identical over 8 bases. V lost 4 bases and J lost 1; bases outside the gene matches: 7. Germline V gene data show CDR1 as MNHNS and CDR2 as SASEGT. CDR3 length: 16 amino acids. The CDR3, as DNA: TGTGCCAGCAGTGGACGTAGCGGGGCCGGCACAGATACGCAGTATTTT. Protein product: CASSGRSGAGTDTQYF.

The chain combines TRBV6-6 with TRBJ2-7; the match to TRBD2 covers 8 bases. V was clipped by 6 bases and J by 0 bases; unmatched bases: 7. This CDR3 has 15 residues. The germline gives CDR1 MNHNY, CDR2 SVGAGI (reference sequence). CDR3 sequence (DNA): TGTGCCAGCAGGCCCACTAGCGGTTCCTCCTACGAGCAGTACTTC. Protein product: CASRPTSGSSYEQYF.

V and J are TRBV18 and TRBJ1-2; perhaps TRBD1 as D (5 bases). Trimming took 1 base from V and 5 from J, leaving 8 bases between them. The CDR3 totals 13 residues. Looked up from germline, CDR1 is KGHSH and CDR2 is LQKENI. The CDR3 coding sequence is TGTGCCAGCTCACCACAGGGGCAATATGGCTACACCTTC. It yields the protein CASSPQGQYGYTF.

V and J are TRBV5-4 and TRBJ2-1, with D tentatively TRBD2 (6 bases). The ends were cut back, 4 bases at V and 7 bases at J, with 18 bases in the middle. The CDR3 is 15 residues long. CDR1 and CDR2 from the germline V gene are SGHNT and YYREEE (reference sequence). The CDR3 reads CASSLGLPFGNEQFF. The CDR3 region has the DNA TGTGCCAGCAGCCTGGGACTCCCCTTTGGGAATGAGCAGTTCTTC.

This clone has just a few counts. The chain has TRBV9 and TRBJ2-2, with 11 bases matching TRBD2. Trimming removed 3 bases from V and 5 bases from J; junction bases left unmatched: 3. This CDR3 spans 15 amino acids. Germline V gene data show CDR1 as SGDLS and CDR2 as YYNGEE. The CDR3 nucleotides are TGTGCCAGCAGCGAAACTAGCGGGAGAACCGGGGAGCTGTTTTTT. Translating gives CASSETSGRTGELFF.

The chain uses TRBV20-1 and TRBJ1-2; no definite D call. The CDR3 length is 11 residues. Germline V gives CDR1 DFQATT, CDR2 SNEGSKA (reference sequence). The ends were cut back, 0 bases at V and 3 bases at J, with 2 bases in the middle. DNA for the CDR3: TGCAGTGCTAGAGAAGACTATGGCTACACCTTC. Residues: CSAREDYGYTF.

V gene TRBV30 combines with J gene TRBJ1-2; no reliable D call. In germline, CDR1 is GTSNPN, CDR2 SVGIG (reference sequence). The CDR3 is made up of 10 amino acids. V lost 4 bases and J 2 bases, leaving 2 bases between the germline ends. The CDR3 loop is CAWMNYGYTF. CDR3 coding DNA: TGTGCCTGGATGAACTATGGCTACACCTTC.